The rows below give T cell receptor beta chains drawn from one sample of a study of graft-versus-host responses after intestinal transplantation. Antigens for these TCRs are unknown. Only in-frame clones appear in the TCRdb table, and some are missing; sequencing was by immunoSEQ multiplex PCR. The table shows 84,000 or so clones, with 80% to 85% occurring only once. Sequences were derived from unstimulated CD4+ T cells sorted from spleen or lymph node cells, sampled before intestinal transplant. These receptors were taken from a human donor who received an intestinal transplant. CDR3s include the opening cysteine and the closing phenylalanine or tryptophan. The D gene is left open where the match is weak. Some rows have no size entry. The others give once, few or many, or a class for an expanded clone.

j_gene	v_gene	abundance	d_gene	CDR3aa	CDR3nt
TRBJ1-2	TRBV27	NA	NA	CASSLRGGYYGYTF	TGTGCCAGCAGCCTTCGGGGGGGGTACTATGGCTACACCTTC
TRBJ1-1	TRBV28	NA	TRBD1	CASSGGQGLRTEAFF	TGTGCCAGCAGTGGGGGACAGGGGTTACGGACTGAAGCTTTCTTT
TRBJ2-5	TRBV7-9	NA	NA	CASSWASLETQYF	TGTGCCAGCAGCTGGGCTAGCTTGGAGACCCAGTACTTC
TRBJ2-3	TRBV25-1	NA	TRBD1	CASSRLRQGALDTQYF	TGTGCCAGCAGTAGGTTAAGACAGGGGGCTCTTGATACGCAGTATTTT
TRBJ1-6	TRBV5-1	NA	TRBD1	CASSLEGQGLRSPLHF	TGCGCCAGCAGCTTGGAGGGACAGGGCCTCCGCTCACCCCTCCACTTT
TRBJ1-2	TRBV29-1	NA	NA	CSVGLGGAWGYTF	TGCAGCGTTGGGTTGGGGGGGGCGTGGGGCTACACCTTC
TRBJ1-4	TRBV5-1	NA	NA	CASSPQEGVNEKLFF	TGCGCCAGCAGCCCCCAGGAGGGCGTTAATGAAAAACTGTTTTTT
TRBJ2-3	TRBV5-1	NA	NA	CASSLVDTDTQYF	TGCGCCAGCAGCTTGGTAGACACAGATACGCAGTATTTT
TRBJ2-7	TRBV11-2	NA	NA	CASSSQGFYEQYF	TGTGCCAGCAGCTCGCAGGGTTTCTACGAGCAGTACTTC
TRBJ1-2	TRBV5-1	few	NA	CASTDGDLYTF	TGCGCCAGCACCGACGGGGATCTCTACACCTTC
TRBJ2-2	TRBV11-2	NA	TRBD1	CASSPTGGSGELFF	TGTGCCAGCAGCCCGACAGGGGGCTCCGGGGAGCTGTTTTTT
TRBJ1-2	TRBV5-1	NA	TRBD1	CASTLMVGTGYGYTF	TGCGCCAGCACCTTGATGGTCGGGACAGGCTATGGCTACACCTTC